One and the same sample provided the 28 T cell receptor beta chains below, sequenced in a study of cytomegalovirus exposure and HLA in healthy donors. The PCR made use of 60 Vbeta and 13 Jbeta primers. Repertoires were generated with immunoSEQ multiplex PCR, while TCRdb's copy carries only in-frame clones and drops some. This sample yields a few hundred thousand clones, of which 80% are seen a single time; about 0.3% belongs to the top ten. Sample: PBMCs. These receptor sequences come from a girl aged 2 to 9 in good health and CMV-seronegative.

V gene TRBV5-1 combines with J gene TRBJ2-1; 9 nucleotides agree with TRBD1. V gave up 2 bases and J gave up 7 bases; unmatched junction bases: 4. CDR1 and CDR2 (germline): SGHRS, YFSETQ. CDR3 length: 14 residues. CDR3 in amino acids: CASSFGTGWNEQFF. DNA of the CDR3: TGCGCCAGCAGCTTTGGGACAGGGTGGAATGAGCAGTTCTTC.

This clone occurred a few times. The J gene is TRBJ2-2, the V gene TRBV12-1; TRBD1, the table's D call, lacks a check against the DNA. TRBV12-1 is designated a pseudogene. There are 17 residues in the CDR3. CDR3 bases: TGTGCCAGCACCCTAAGGGGGCAGGGAGCGGGTACCGGGGAGCTGTTTTTT. Translating it yields CASTLRGQGAGTGELFF.

The CDR3, as DNA: TGTGCCAGCAGCCTAGCGAGTACCGACAGGGTCGCCTACGAGCAGTACTTC. As protein: CASSLASTDRVAYEQYF. The chain carries TRBV7-3 and TRBJ2-7; tentatively, D is TRBD1 (7 bases). V was cut by 5 bases and J by 2 bases, with 22 bases left in between. The CDR3 has 17 amino acids. The germline V gene encodes CDR1 SGHTA and CDR2 FQGTGA.

J is TRBJ2-3 and V is TRBV2; 10 bases are a match to TRBD2. This CDR3 contains 18 residues. Germline-derived CDR1 and CDR2 are SNHLY and FYNNEI. V shed 3 bases and J 5 bases; nucleotides not matched to a gene: 14. The CDR3 DNA is TGTGCCAGCAGTGATCCTAGCGGGAGTTGGTCTACTAGAGATACGCAGTATTTT. Protein product: CASSDPSGSWSTRDTQYF.

The chain joins TRBV6-1 to TRBJ1-2, with D hard to call. CDR1 is MNHNS and CDR2 is SASEGT in the germline V gene. This CDR3 contains 15 residues. The germline V and J ends were trimmed by 2 bases and 0 bases, with 10 bases remaining between them. DNA of the CDR3: TGTGCCAGCAGTGAATGGCAGACAACTAACTATGGCTACACCTTC. Its translation is CASSEWQTTNYGYTF.

The chain combines TRBV5-1 with TRBJ2-5, with a weak D call TRBD2 (7 bases). From germline, CDR1 is SGHRS and CDR2 YFSETQ. The V gene lost 4 bases and the J gene lost 5 bases, with 15 bases spanning the gap. CDR3 length: 14 amino acids. The CDR3 DNA reads as TGCGCCAGCAGCGTGAGGGGGGGCCGGGAGACCCAGTACTTC. Its protein is CASSVRGGRETQYF.

This chain's CDR3 is CASSDSRRPYNEQFF. In DNA, the CDR3 is TGTGCCAGCAGTGACTCGCGGAGACCCTACAATGAGCAGTTCTTC. The V call is TRBV2, the J call TRBJ2-1, with no clear D. The CDR3 runs 15 residues. CDR1 is SNHLY and CDR2 is FYNNEI in the germline V gene. Deletions cut 3 bases from V and 2 bases from J, with 11 bases between.

This clone was seen a single time. This chain joins TRBV7-9 and TRBJ2-2, with TRBD1 matching 9 bases. The germline gives CDR1 SEHNR, CDR2 FQNEAQ (reference sequence). The V and J ends lost 1 base and 3 bases, in that order; junction bases with no gene match: 9. CDR3 length: 18 amino acids. CDR3 nucleotides: TGTGCCAGCAGCTTAGGAGGAGGACAGGGGAAAGACACCGGGGAGCTGTTTTTT. It specifies CASSLGGGQGKDTGELFF.

About this clone: The sample carries other DNA sequences with the same CDR3. The chain combines TRBV9 with TRBJ2-1; 7 positions match TRBD2. Losses at the gene ends were 1 base for V and 9 bases for J; bases not matched to a gene: 7. The CDR3 consists of 14 residues. The germline V gene has CDR1 SGDLS and CDR2 YYNGEE. The CDR3 here is CASSVWREGREQFF. CDR3 nucleotides: TGTGCCAGCAGCGTATGGAGGGAGGGCCGTGAGCAGTTCTTC. Together with reference TRBV9 and TRBJ2-1, the CDR3 gives the full variable domain: DSGVTQTPKHLITATGQRVTLRCSPRSGDLSVYWYQQSLDQGLQFLIQYYNGEERAKGNILERFSAQQFPDLHSELNLSSLELGDSALYFCASSVWREGREQFFGPGTRLTVL.

This CDR3 is CASSQGLGTRSPTGELFF. The CDR3 DNA is TGTGCCAGCAGCCAAGGGTTGGGGACTAGATCCCCCACCGGGGAGCTGTTTTTT. This sequence joins TRBV14 and TRBJ2-2; TRBD2 matches 8 bases. The CDR3 spans 18 residues. Germline values: CDR1 SGHDN, CDR2 FVKESK. V trimming: 1 base; J trimming: 4 bases; junction bases outside the gene matches: 11. The complete variable domain, with remaining parts taken from reference TRBV14 and TRBJ2-2, reads EAGVTQFPSHSVIEKGQTVTLRCDPISGHDNLYWYRRVMGKEIKFLLHFVKESKQDESGMPNNRFLAERTGGTYSTLKVQPAELEDSGVYFCASSQGLGTRSPTGELFFGEGSRLTVL.

This clone occurred once. DNA for the CDR3: TGTGCCAGCCGCAGCTCCTACAATGAGCAGTTCTTC. It translates to CASRSSYNEQFF. J is TRBJ2-1 and V is TRBV28; D gene uncertain. The CDR3 runs to 12 residues. Germline V gives CDR1 MDHEN, CDR2 SYDVKM. The V gene lost 8 bases and the J gene lost 0 bases, with 5 bases spanning the gap.

J is TRBJ1-3 and V is TRBV9; 8 nucleotides match TRBD1. V trimming: 0 bases; J trimming: 5 bases; junction bases outside the gene matches: 7. Germline CDR1 reads SGDLS; CDR2 reads YYNGEE. This CDR3 is built from 16 residues. The CDR3 spells CASSVGTGIVRNTIYF. As DNA, the CDR3 is TGTGCCAGCAGCGTAGGGACAGGGATTGTGCGAAACACCATATATTTT. The full variable domain, its missing parts supplied by reference TRBV9 and TRBJ1-3, is DSGVTQTPKHLITATGQRVTLRCSPRSGDLSVYWYQQSLDQGLQFLIQYYNGEERAKGNILERFSAQQFPDLHSELNLSSLELGDSALYFCASSVGTGIVRNTIYFGEGSWLTVV.

The rearrangement links TRBV7-9 to TRBJ2-1; 11 positions agree with TRBD2. CDR1 and CDR2 from the germline V gene are SEHNR and FQNEAQ (reference sequence). CDR3 length: 15 residues. J was trimmed by 9 bases and V by 5 bases; bases with no gene match: 9. The CDR3 DNA is TGTGCCAGCAGCGTGCCTAGCGGGGGGCCCAGTGAGCAGTTCTTC. It translates to CASSVPSGGPSEQFF.

The chain joins TRBV29-1 to TRBJ2-1; 9 bases line up with TRBD2. From germline, CDR1 is SQVTM and CDR2 ANQGSEA. This CDR3 contains 16 residues. After removal of 3 bases from V and 1 base from J, the junction contained 7 bases not matched to a gene. The CDR3 here is CSVDGAGGQSYNEQFF. CDR3 nucleotide sequence: TGCAGCGTTGATGGGGCGGGGGGGCAATCCTACAATGAGCAGTTCTTC.

Only one count was recorded for this clone. The chain has TRBV7-2 and TRBJ2-2; TRBD2 aligns across 7 bases. Per the germline V gene, CDR1 is SGHTA and CDR2 is FQGNSA. Germline trimming cut 1 base from V and 7 bases from J; bases unmatched to any gene: 6. The CDR3 sequence is 15 residues long. This CDR3 is CASSLEGGRVGELFF. CDR3 DNA sequence: TGTGCCAGCAGCTTAGAGGGAGGGCGGGTCGGGGAGCTGTTTTTT. Complete variable domain (other parts from reference TRBV7-2 and TRBJ2-2): GAGVSQSPSNKVTEKGKDVELRCDPISGHTALYWYRQSLGQGLEFLIYFQGNSAPDKSGLPSDRFSAERTGGSVSTLTIQRTQQEDSAVYLCASSLEGGRVGELFFGEGSRLTVL.

The V and J genes are TRBV5-1 and TRBJ2-2; 7 nucleotides agree with TRBD1. The CDR3 length is 15 residues. In germline, CDR1 is SGHRS, CDR2 YFSETQ. Trimming cost V 2 bases and J 7 bases; bases outside gene matches: 8. CDR3 loop: CASSFITGDVGELFF. For the CDR3, the DNA is TGCGCCAGCAGCTTTATTACAGGGGACGTCGGGGAGCTGTTTTTT. The full variable domain, rest sourced from reference TRBV5-1 and TRBJ2-2, is KAGVTQTPRYLIKTRGQQVTLSCSPISGHRSVSWYQQTPGQGLQFLFEYFSETQRNKGNFPGRFSGRQFSNSRSEMNVSTLELGDSALYLCASSFITGDVGELFFGEGSRLTVL.

The V call is TRBV11-2, the J call TRBJ2-3; D possibly corresponds to TRBD2 (7 bases). V lost 7 bases to trimming and J lost 5 bases, with 19 bases between them. The CDR3 sequence is 15 residues long. The V gene's germline CDR1 is SGHAT and CDR2 FQNNGV. The CDR3 spells CASTYGGPLGDTQYF. CDR3 nucleotides: TGTGCCAGCACATACGGGGGGCCGTTGGGAGATACGCAGTATTTT.

V usage is TRBV15 and J usage is TRBJ2-7, with D possibly being TRBD1 (6 bases). CDR3 size: 15 residues. Germline V gives CDR1 LNHNV, CDR2 YYDKDF (reference sequence). Trimming removed 0 bases from V and 7 bases from J, with 16 bases in between. The CDR3 reads CATSRDRGSGREQYF. In DNA, the CDR3 is TGTGCCACCAGCAGAGACAGGGGTTCGGGCAGAGAGCAGTACTTC.

This clone was counted a single time. The genes are TRBV19 and TRBJ2-1; 12 bases are a match to TRBD2. CDR1 is LNHDA, CDR2 SQIVND, per germline (reference sequence). Unmatched junction bases numbered 4, after V lost 6 bases and J lost 4 bases. The CDR3 extends over 15 amino acids. CDR3 bases: TGTGCCAGTAGCCCGACTAGCGGGGGATACAATGAGCAGTTCTTC. Residues: CASSPTSGGYNEQFF.

This sequence joins TRBV29-1 and TRBJ2-2, with 14 bases identical to TRBD2. Per germline, CDR1 SQVTM and CDR2 ANQGSEA. There are 16 residues in the CDR3. The J segment lost 9 bases and the V segment lost 1 base, leaving 7 bases of the junction unmatched. The CDR3 nucleotides are TGCAGCGTTGAAGGACTAGCGGGGGGGCCAGACAGGGAGCTGTTTTTT. It translates to CSVEGLAGGPDRELFF.

V usage is TRBV9 and J usage is TRBJ1-1; D unclear. The CDR3 extends over 19 amino acids. The V end lost 2 bases, the J end lost 1 base, and 24 bases lay between the germline ends. Germline-derived CDR1 and CDR2 are SGDLS and YYNGEE. The CDR3 DNA reads as TGTGCCAGCAGCGTGACATTCACCCCCGAGGGAGCTAAGAACACTGAAGCTTTCTTT. Protein sequence: CASSVTFTPEGAKNTEAFF.

This rearrangement joins TRBV6-5 to TRBJ2-1; tentatively, D is TRBD1 (6 bases). The CDR3 consists of 11 residues. Trimming left V 8 bases short and J 7 bases short, with 9 bases between. From germline, CDR1 is MNHEY and CDR2 SVGAGI. The CDR3 sequence is CASGRGNEQFF. DNA of the CDR3: TGTGCCAGCGGAAGGGGGAATGAGCAGTTCTTC.

The chain couples TRBV7-9 to TRBJ2-3, with TRBD1 matching 8 bases. With 5 bases clipped from V and 4 bases from J, the junction kept 8 bases outside the gene matches. This CDR3 contains 15 residues. Germline V gives CDR1 SEHNR, CDR2 FQNEAQ (reference sequence). The CDR3: CASSRAGGGADTQYF. CDR3 DNA sequence: TGTGCCAGCAGCAGAGCAGGGGGCGGGGCAGATACGCAGTATTTT.

This rearrangement joins TRBV15 to TRBJ2-5, with 7 bases that match TRBD2. Germline CDR1 and CDR2: LNHNV and YYDKDF (reference sequence). V was pared by 5 bases and J by 4 bases, with 13 bases of the junction left unmatched. The CDR3 runs to 16 residues. The CDR3 protein is CATSRRLAALGETQYF. Here the CDR3 DNA reads TGTGCCACCAGCCGGAGACTAGCTGCCCTGGGAGAGACCCAGTACTTC.

CDR3 amino acids: CASSSPGTRLNEQFF. The CDR3 DNA is TGTGCCAGCAGCTCCCCCGGGACTAGACTCAATGAGCAGTTCTTC. The rearrangement uses TRBV7-3 and TRBJ2-1; 8 nucleotides align to TRBD2. This CDR3 spans 15 amino acids. V shed 4 bases and J 6 bases; nucleotides not matched to a gene: 8. Germline CDR1 and CDR2: SGHTA and FQGTGA.

This clone occurred a few times. The chain carries TRBV19 and TRBJ1-5; 7 bases match TRBD1. The CDR3 has 17 amino acids. Per the germline V gene, CDR1 is LNHDA and CDR2 is SQIVND (reference sequence). V was clipped by 7 bases and J by 4 bases; unmatched bases: 16. The CDR3 loop is CASTRVVGQARNQPQHF. The CDR3 bases are TGTGCCAGTACTCGGGTGGTAGGACAGGCACGAAATCAGCCCCAGCATTTT.

This clone was picked up a small number of times. This sequence joins TRBV5-1 and TRBJ2-7, with a weak D call TRBD2 (6 bases). V dropped 0 bases and J dropped 2 bases, with 15 bases sitting between them. Germline assignment: CDR1 SGHRS and CDR2 YFSETQ. This CDR3 is built from 16 residues. CDR3 protein: CASSLAYRGSPYEQYF. The CDR3 nucleotides are TGCGCCAGCAGCTTGGCATACCGGGGGTCCCCCTACGAGCAGTACTTC.

The chain combines TRBV5-6 with TRBJ2-3; no clear D. Germline lookup yields CDR1 SGHDT and CDR2 YYEEEE. The CDR3 consists of 14 residues. V was cut by 0 bases and J by 5 bases, with 10 bases left in between. The CDR3 sequence is CASSLGAMLDTQYF. DNA for the CDR3: TGTGCCAGCAGCTTGGGGGCTATGCTAGATACGCAGTATTTT.